This TCR beta chain derives from a study of T cells in Graves' hyperthyroidism and ophthalmopathy (dated by TCRdb to the late 2010s). Describing the broader study: Peripheral blood samples were taken at the time of initial diagnosis, prior to any treatment. Once sampling was done, hyperthyroidism patients were given methimazole at a starting dose of 30 mg daily, whereas ophthalmopathy patients were given high-dose intravenous methylprednisolone. Thyroid tissue and blood T-cell repertoires from about six Graves' hyperthyroidism patients were also compared in the study. Prospective prediction of ophthalmopathy was tested in an independent validation cohort of under 20 hyperthyroidism patients and some 17 patients who later progressed to ophthalmopathy. TCR V-J signatures able to tell the groups apart were searched for in a discovery cohort of approximately 95 patients, of whom around 43 had Graves' ophthalmopathy and about 55 had stable Graves' hyperthyroidism. The 100 or so discovery patients were divided at random into training and test sets in a 7:3 ratio. The paper describes TCR Vbeta CDR3 sequencing of about 140 peripheral blood samples, made up of roughly 40 ophthalmopathy patients, around 78 hyperthyroidism patients and 17 progressor patients.

Graves' hyperthyroidism was defined as stable when no progression to ophthalmopathy occurred over 18 months of follow-up. Hyperthyroidism patients were newly diagnosed, with disease duration under 2 months, and aged 18 to 65 years. Any patient with an uncontrolled infection, another autoimmune disease, pregnancy or lactation was excluded. Clinical symptoms, serum thyroxine and TRAb, thyroid ultrasound, and orbital computed tomography formed the basis for the diagnoses. Ficoll-Paque density gradient centrifugation was used to isolate PBMCs from 8.5 to 10 ml of fresh peripheral blood. Total RNA was extracted using Trizol reagent, and RNA quality was assessed on an Agilent 2100 Bioanalyzer. V and J lose 2 bases and 0 bases, and a span of 7 bases separates them. Taken from cysteine to phenylalanine, the CDR3 has 15 residues. Only the CDR3 DNA is retained, 45 bases long and in frame from the first base. Taken from the germline V gene, the CDR1 and CDR2 loops are MNHNS and SASEGT.

The TCR beta CDR3 regions were amplified from the RNA transcripts. The TCR CDR3 was subjected to a first round of RT-PCR using the HTBI primer set and the Qiagen OneStep RT-PCR kit. The libraries were constructed in a second round of multiplex PCR and then size-selected and purified. Libraries were sequenced paired-end with 100 bp reads on an Illumina HiSeq2000. Per the source publication's procedure: SOAPnuke was used to process the raw data, with reads discarded if the reads contained adapters or uncalled bases, had a mean Phred below 15, or lacked an exact constant-primer or identifier match. High-quality paired reads were merged with COPE v1.2.5, and unique nucleotide sequences were defined as clonotypes. Clonotypes were aligned to IMGT TRBV, TRBD and TRBJ reference segments using MiTCR v1.1. Only V-J combinations with frequency above 0.0001, covering about 99% of repertoires, were analysed. A TCS score was defined as the ratio of F50 (clonal expansion) to E x V (chaos), with BLOSUM62-based TCRdist applied between CDR3 peptides within each V-J. Welch's t-statistics and random forest reduced fewer than 550 V-J features to 10 to 15, which were used in a naive Bayes classifier (R e1071). The raw public data were reprocessed by TCRdb itself: fastp quality trimming at Q25, MiXCR clonotype calling, in-frame beta chains only. Every entry covers one CDR3 protein and lists the most common genes and DNA from its rows. TCRdb assigned the V and J calls; the authors' analysis was not used. The sample has approximately 400,000 distinct CDR3 sequences on record, roughly 19% of them singletons. Of the sample, about 3.7% is held by the ten largest clones.

Study-wide conclusions, independent of this receptor: Most expanded thyroid clonotypes (frequency above 0.001) were also detected in blood, a finding suggesting that blood repertoires may reflect thyroid immune responses. In validation, the model predicted progression to ophthalmopathy with approximately 71% sensitivity and over 72% specificity, a median of approximately 6.5 months before onset. A 13 V-J signature model separated ophthalmopathy from stable hyperthyroidism, with approximately 86% sensitivity and 81.08% specificity in cross-validation and 80%/75% in testing. Sample size was not statistically predetermined, and blinding of investigators to group allocation was not performed.

At least ten counts were recorded for this clonotype. The antigen it binds to is not known. Base qualities are not recorded, but no much larger clone differs from it by a single base. Sequences were obtained from blood. The receptor's source is a young woman with Graves' hyperthyroidism. The chain couples TRBV6-1 to TRBJ2-2, with the D segment identity uncertain. The CDR3 protein sequence reads: CASSEYRTNTGELFF. In nucleotide form, the sequence is TGTGCCAGCAGTGAATACAGAACGAACACCGGGGAGCTGTTTTTT.